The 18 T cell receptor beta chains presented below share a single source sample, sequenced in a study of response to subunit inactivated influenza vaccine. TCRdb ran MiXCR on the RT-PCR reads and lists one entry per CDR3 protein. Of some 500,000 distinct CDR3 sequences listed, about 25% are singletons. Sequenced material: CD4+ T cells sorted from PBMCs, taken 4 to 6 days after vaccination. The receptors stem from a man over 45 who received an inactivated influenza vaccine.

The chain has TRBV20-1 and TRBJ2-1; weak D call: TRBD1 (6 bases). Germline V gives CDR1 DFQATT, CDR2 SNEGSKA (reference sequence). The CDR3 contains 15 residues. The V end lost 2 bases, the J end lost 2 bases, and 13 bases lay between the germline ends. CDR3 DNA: TGCAGTGCTAGACCCACTCAGGGGCCCTACAATGAGCAGTTCTTC. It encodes CSARPTQGPYNEQFF.

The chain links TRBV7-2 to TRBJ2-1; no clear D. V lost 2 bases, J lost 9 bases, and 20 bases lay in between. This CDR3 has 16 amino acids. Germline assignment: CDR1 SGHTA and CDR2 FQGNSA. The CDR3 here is CASSLRRNFIPGEQFF. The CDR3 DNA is TGTGCCAGCAGCTTACGCCGGAACTTCATTCCGGGTGAGCAGTTCTTC.

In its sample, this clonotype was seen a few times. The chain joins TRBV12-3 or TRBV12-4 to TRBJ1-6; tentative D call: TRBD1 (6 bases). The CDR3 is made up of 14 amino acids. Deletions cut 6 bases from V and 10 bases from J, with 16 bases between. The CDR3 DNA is TGTGCCAGCAGGGGCCCAGGGGACGGGTCACCCCTCCACTTT. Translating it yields CASRGPGDGSPLHF.

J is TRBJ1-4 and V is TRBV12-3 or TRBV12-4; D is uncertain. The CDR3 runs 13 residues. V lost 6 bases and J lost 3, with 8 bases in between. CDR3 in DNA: TGTGCCAGCAGCCGGGGTTCTAATGAAAAACTGTTTTTT. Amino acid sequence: CASSRGSNEKLFF.

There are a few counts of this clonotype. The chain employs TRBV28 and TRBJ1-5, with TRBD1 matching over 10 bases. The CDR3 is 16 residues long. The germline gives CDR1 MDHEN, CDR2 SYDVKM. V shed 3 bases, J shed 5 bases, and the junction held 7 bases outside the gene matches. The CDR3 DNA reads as TGTGCCAGCAGTTTTTATCCCGGACAGGGGGATCAGCCCCAGCATTTT. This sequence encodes CASSFYPGQGDQPQHF.

CDR3 nucleotide sequence: TGCAGTGCTAGAGATCTGGAACAGGGTCGAAAAGAGACCCAGTACTTC. This encodes CSARDLEQGRKETQYF. The J gene is TRBJ2-5, the V gene TRBV20-1; a weak D match, TRBD1 (6 bases). V lost 0 bases and J lost 3, with 17 bases in between. This CDR3 has 16 residues. The germline V gene has CDR1 DFQATT and CDR2 SNEGSKA (reference sequence).

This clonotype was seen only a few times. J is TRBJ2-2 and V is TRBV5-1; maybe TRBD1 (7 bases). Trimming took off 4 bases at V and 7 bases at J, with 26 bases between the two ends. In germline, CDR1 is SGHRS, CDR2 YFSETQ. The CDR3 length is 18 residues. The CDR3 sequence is CASSTAGGLASMVGELFF. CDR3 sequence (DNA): TGCGCCAGCAGCACCGCAGGGGGGCTAGCGTCCATGGTCGGGGAGCTGTTTTTT.

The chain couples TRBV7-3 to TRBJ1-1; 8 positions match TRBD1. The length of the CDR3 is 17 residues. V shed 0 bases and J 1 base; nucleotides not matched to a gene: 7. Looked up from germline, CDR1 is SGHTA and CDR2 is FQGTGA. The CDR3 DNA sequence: TGTGCCAGCAGCTTAACCCCGGGACAGGTCACGAACACTGAAGCTTTCTTT. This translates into CASSLTPGQVTNTEAFF.

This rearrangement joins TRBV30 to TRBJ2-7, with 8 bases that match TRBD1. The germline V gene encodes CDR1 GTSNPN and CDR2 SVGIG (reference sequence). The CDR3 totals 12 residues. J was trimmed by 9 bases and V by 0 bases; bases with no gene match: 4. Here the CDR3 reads CAWSVIGTGQYF. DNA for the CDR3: TGTGCCTGGAGTGTAATCGGGACAGGGCAGTACTTC.

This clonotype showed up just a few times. CDR3 nucleotide sequence: TGCAGTGCTGGTCCAGCGGGAGGAGCTACCGAGCAGTACTTC. As protein: CSAGPAGGATEQYF. The V gene is TRBV20-1, the J gene TRBJ2-7; 9 bases match TRBD2. The CDR3 spans 14 residues. Looked up from germline, CDR1 is DFQATT and CDR2 is SNEGSKA (reference sequence). The J segment lost 6 bases and the V segment lost 5 bases, leaving 11 bases of the junction unmatched.

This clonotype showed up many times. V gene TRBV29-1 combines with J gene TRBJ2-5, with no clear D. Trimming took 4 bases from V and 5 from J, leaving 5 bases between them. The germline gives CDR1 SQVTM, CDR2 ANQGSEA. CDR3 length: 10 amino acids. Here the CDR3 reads CSVVGETQYF. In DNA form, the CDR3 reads TGCAGCGTTGTCGGGGAGACCCAGTACTTC.

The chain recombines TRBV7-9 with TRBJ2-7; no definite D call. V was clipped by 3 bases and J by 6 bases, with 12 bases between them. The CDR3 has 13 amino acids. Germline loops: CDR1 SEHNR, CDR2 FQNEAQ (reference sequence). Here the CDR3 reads CASSLSWSLEQYF. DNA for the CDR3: TGTGCCAGCAGCTTGTCATGGAGTCTCGAGCAGTACTTC.

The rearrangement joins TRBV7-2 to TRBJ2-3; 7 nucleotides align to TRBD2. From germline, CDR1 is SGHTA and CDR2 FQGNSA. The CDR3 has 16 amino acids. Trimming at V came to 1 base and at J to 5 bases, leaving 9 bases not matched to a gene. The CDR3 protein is CASSLGGRGSLDTQYF. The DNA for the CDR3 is TGTGCCAGCAGCTTAGGAGGTCGCGGGAGCCTAGATACGCAGTATTTT.

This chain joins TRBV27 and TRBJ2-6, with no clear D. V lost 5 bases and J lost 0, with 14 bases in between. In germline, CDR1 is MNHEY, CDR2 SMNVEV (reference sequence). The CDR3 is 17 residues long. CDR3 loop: CASSHYASGSGANVLTF. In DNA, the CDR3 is TGTGCCAGCAGTCATTATGCGTCGGGCTCTGGGGCCAACGTCCTGACTTTC.

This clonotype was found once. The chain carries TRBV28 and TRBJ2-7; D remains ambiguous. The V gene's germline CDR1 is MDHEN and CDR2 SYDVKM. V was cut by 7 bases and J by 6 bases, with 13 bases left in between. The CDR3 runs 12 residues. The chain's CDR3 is CASTPDVGEQYF. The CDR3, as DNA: TGTGCCAGCACCCCGGACGTTGGCGAGCAGTACTTC.

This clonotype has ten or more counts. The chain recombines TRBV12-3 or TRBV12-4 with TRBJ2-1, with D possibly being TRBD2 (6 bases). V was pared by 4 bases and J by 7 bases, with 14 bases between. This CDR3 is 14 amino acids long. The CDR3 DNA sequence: TGTGCCAGCAGTTATGAACTAGCTGGGAATGAGCAGTTCTTC. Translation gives CASSYELAGNEQFF.

DNA of the CDR3: TGTGCCAGCAGCTTGGTGTTATTAACTAGTACCACAGATACGCAGTATTTT. Encoded protein: CASSLVLLTSTTDTQYF. This chain uses TRBV12-1 with TRBJ2-3; TRBD2 is the table's D call, not checked against the DNA. TRBV12-1 corresponds to a pseudogene. The CDR3 is 17 amino acids.

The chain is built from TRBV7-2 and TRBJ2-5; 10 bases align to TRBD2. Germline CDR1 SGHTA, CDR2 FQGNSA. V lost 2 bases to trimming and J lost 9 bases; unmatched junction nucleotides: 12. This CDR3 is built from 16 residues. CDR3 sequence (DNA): TGTGCCAGCAGCTTATCACTAGCGGGACCAGACGGCTCCCAGTACTTC. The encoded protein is CASSLSLAGPDGSQYF.